One and the same sample provided the 10 T cell receptor beta chains below, sequenced in a study of T cells after yellow fever vaccination. TCRdb fed the 5' RACE reads into MiXCR, producing one record per CDR3 protein. This sample has 25,000 to 30,000 distinct CDR3 sequences; roughly 6.1% occur once, and the top ten carry 25%. Sample: PBMCs, either bulk or a sorted T-cell subset (CD4+, CD8+, memory, or dextramer-sorted; not recorded which), taken on the day of the yellow fever booster vaccination. These receptors came from a man aged 25 to 40 who received the YFV17D yellow fever vaccine.

The table lists this clonotype with many counts. This chain joins TRBV28 and TRBJ2-7, with D possibly matching TRBD1 (6 bases). CDR3 length: 11 residues. Trimming cost V 4 bases and J 7 bases, with 8 bases left between them. The germline V gene encodes CDR1 MDHEN and CDR2 SYDVKM. CDR3 coding DNA: TGTGCCAGCAGTTGGGGGCGGGAGCAGTACTTC. Translation gives CASSWGREQYF.

The chain carries TRBV6-5 and TRBJ1-2; possibly TRBD1 for D (6 bases). CDR3 length: 15 residues. The germline V gene has CDR1 MNHEY and CDR2 SVGAGI. The ends were cut back, 0 bases at V and 2 bases at J, with 10 bases in the middle. The CDR3 loop reads CASSYSEGGNYGYTF. CDR3 sequence (DNA): TGTGCCAGCAGTTACTCTGAGGGGGGGAACTATGGCTACACCTTC.

This clonotype occurred many times. V usage is TRBV28 and J usage is TRBJ2-5, with 9 bases aligning to TRBD1. Losses at the gene ends were 6 bases for V and 2 bases for J; bases not matched to a gene: 4. CDR3 length: 14 amino acids. CDR1 MDHEN and CDR2 SYDVKM come from the germline V gene. Here the CDR3 reads CASRSDRGQETQYF. DNA of the CDR3: TGTGCCAGCAGGTCGGACAGGGGACAAGAGACCCAGTACTTC.

The chain carries TRBV19 and TRBJ1-5; perhaps TRBD1 as D (6 bases). From germline, CDR1 is LNHDA and CDR2 SQIVND (reference sequence). The CDR3 sequence is 15 residues long. V was clipped by 3 bases and J by 3 bases, with 12 bases between them. The CDR3 DNA sequence: TGTGCCAGTAGTATTGTACAGGGCCTCAATCAGCCCCAGCATTTT. Translating it yields CASSIVQGLNQPQHF.

This clonotype was counted many times. The rearrangement links TRBV28 to TRBJ2-7; D unclear. The CDR3 totals 13 residues. Germline loops: CDR1 MDHEN, CDR2 SYDVKM. The ends were cut back, 9 bases at V and 1 base at J, with 13 bases in the middle. The CDR3 here is CASLEVGSYEQYF. CDR3 in DNA: TGTGCCAGTTTAGAGGTAGGGTCCTACGAGCAGTACTTC.

This clonotype was observed a few times. This chain uses TRBV20-1 with TRBJ1-3; D call uncertain. This CDR3 comprises 16 residues. V lost 4 bases and J 0 bases, leaving 16 bases between the germline ends. The V gene's germline CDR1 is DFQATT and CDR2 SNEGSKA (reference sequence). The CDR3 protein is CSAIRSRVLSGNTIYF. The CDR3, as DNA: TGCAGTGCTATTAGGTCCAGAGTACTCTCTGGAAACACCATATATTTT.

This chain joins TRBV30 and TRBJ2-7, with D possibly called TRBD1 or TRBD2 (7 bases each). Per the germline V gene, CDR1 is GTSNPN and CDR2 is SVGIG (reference sequence). V was clipped by 3 bases and J by 5 bases, with 35 bases between them. The CDR3 length is 20 residues. This chain's CDR3 is CAWRDPRAGGRPGGSHEQYF. The CDR3, as DNA: TGTGCCTGGAGGGACCCCCGGGCAGGGGGAAGGCCTGGCGGGAGCCACGAGCAGTACTTC.

This clonotype came up a few times. V usage is TRBV2 and J usage is TRBJ2-1; D possibly matches TRBD1 or TRBD2 (5 bases each). The CDR3 sequence is 13 residues long. Germline assignment: CDR1 SNHLY and CDR2 FYNNEI. V was trimmed by 8 bases and J by 10 bases, leaving 18 bases between them. The CDR3 DNA reads as TGTGCCAGCGGGAGCAACCGGGACGACGAGCAGTTCTTC. Encoded protein: CASGSNRDDEQFF.

This clonotype was counted many times. The genes are TRBV24-1 and TRBJ2-5; D might be TRBD1 (6 bases). Trimming shortened V by 10 bases and J by 4 bases, and 15 bases separated the two germline ends. Germline CDR1 and CDR2: KGHDR and SFDVKD. The CDR3 sequence is 13 residues long. CDR3 sequence: CATRSNRAETQYF. DNA of the CDR3: TGTGCCACACGAAGTAACAGGGCAGAGACCCAGTACTTC.

This clonotype was seen ten or more times. The V and J genes are TRBV29-1 and TRBJ2-2; TRBD2 aligns across 10 bases. This CDR3 is 15 amino acids long. V lost 2 bases, J lost 7 bases, and 7 bases stayed unmatched. The germline gives CDR1 SQVTM, CDR2 ANQGSEA. This CDR3 is CSVELAGDLGGELFF. In DNA form, the CDR3 reads TGCAGCGTTGAACTAGCGGGAGATCTGGGCGGGGAGCTGTTTTTT.